This T cell receptor (beta chain) was identified during a study of blood T cell repertoires in COVID-19. Study in general: The samples span acute and convalescent COVID-19 from the United States, Italy and Spain. PBMCs, B-cell-depleted T cells, or T cells were the source of the cDNA or gDNA that made up the material.

The CDR3 loop spans 15 amino acids. V dropped 0 bases and J dropped 6 bases, with 12 bases sitting between them. Germline assignment: CDR1 GTSNPN and CDR2 SVGIG (reference sequence). In the study's own analysis: It was from reference gene primer amplification that nucleated cell counts were estimated. TCRdb's copy holds only in-frame clones and misses some; the assay was immunoSEQ multiplex PCR. D and trimming were read from the DNA, whereas the V and J calls and clone size are those reported in that table. This sample carries some 60,000 clones, 80% of them seen once, and the ten largest clones take approximately 7%.

The chain links TRBV30 to TRBJ1-6, with D unresolved. The sequenced sample was peripheral blood. This TCR came from a man aged 55 to 70 with acute or convalescent COVID-19. CDR3 coding DNA: TGTGCCTGGAGTGTAACGGGAAATCTTAATTCACCCCTCCACTTT. This codes for CAWSVTGNLNSPLHF.